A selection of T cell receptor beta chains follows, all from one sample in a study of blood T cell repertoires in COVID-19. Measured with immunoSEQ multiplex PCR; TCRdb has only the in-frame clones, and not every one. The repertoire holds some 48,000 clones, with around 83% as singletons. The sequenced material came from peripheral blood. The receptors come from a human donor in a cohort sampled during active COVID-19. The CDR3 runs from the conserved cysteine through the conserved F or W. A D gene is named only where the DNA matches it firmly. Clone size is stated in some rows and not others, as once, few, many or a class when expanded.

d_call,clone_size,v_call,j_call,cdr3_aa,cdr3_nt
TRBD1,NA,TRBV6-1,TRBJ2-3,CASSAGRQGRTDTQYF,TGTGCCAGCAGTGCGGGGAGACAGGGAAGGACAGATACGCAGTATTTT
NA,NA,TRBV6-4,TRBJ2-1,CASSPTEGGGSLRNEQFF,TGTGCCAGCAGTCCCACCGAGGGGGGGGGCAGTTTAAGGAATGAGCAGTTCTTC
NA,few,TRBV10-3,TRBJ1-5,CAISAANQPQHF,TGTGCCATCAGTGCCGCGAATCAGCCCCAGCATTTT
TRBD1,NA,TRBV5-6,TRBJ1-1,CASRQQGAVTEAFF,TGTGCCAGCAGACAACAGGGGGCGGTAACTGAAGCTTTCTTT
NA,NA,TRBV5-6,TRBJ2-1,CASTQAGGFKEQFF,TGTGCCAGCACCCAAGCCGGCGGATTTAAGGAGCAGTTCTTC
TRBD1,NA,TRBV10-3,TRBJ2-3,CATSDRGSTDTQYF,TGTGCCACTTCGGACAGGGGGAGCACAGATACGCAGTATTTT
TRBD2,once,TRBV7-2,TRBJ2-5,CASSFRTSEGETQYF,TGTGCCAGCAGTTTTCGGACTAGCGAGGGAGAGACCCAGTACTTC
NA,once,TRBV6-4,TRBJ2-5,CASSIRGATQYF,TGTGCCAGCTCCATCCGGGGTGCGACCCAGTACTTC
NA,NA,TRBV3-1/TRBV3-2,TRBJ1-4,CASSLPGHTNEKLFF,TGTGCCAGCAGCCTACCGGGACATACTAATGAAAAACTGTTTTTT
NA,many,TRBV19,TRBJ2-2,CASSIQQGTGELFF,TGTGCCAGTAGTATTCAGCAGGGCACCGGGGAGCTGTTTTTT
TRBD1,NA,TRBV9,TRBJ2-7,CASSAGQGNNYEQYF,TGTGCCAGCAGCGCCGGACAGGGTAACAACTACGAGCAGTACTTC
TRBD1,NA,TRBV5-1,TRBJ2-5,CASSLAGRGREETQYF,TGCGCCAGCAGCTTGGCGGGCAGGGGGCGCGAGGAGACCCAGTACTTC
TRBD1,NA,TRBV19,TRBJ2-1,CASSIGGWSGTGANEQFF,TGTGCCAGTAGTATAGGGGGCTGGTCGGGGACAGGGGCAAATGAGCAGTTCTTC
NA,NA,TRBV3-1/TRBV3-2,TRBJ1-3,CASSARRGSGNTIYF,TGTGCCAGCAGCGCACGACGGGGCTCTGGAAACACCATATATTTT
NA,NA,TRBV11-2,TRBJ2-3,CASSLVRITQYF,TGTGCCAGCAGCTTAGTCAGGATCACGCAGTATTTT
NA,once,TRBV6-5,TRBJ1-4,CASSRRSRGNEKLFF,TGTGCCAGCAGCCGCCGTTCCCGGGGTAATGAAAAACTGTTTTTT
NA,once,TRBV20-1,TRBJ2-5,CSALRETQYF,TGCAGTGCTCTGCGGGAGACCCAGTACTTC
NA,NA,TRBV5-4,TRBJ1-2,CASSHTGTPIYGYTF,TGTGCCAGCAGCCACACCGGGACACCAATCTATGGCTACACCTTC
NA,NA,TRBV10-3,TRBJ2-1,CAISAAGSSYNEQFF,TGTGCCATCAGTGCGGCGGGGAGCTCCTACAATGAGCAGTTCTTC
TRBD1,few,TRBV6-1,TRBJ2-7,CASSEFMGQVGYEQYF,TGTGCCAGCAGTGAATTTATGGGACAGGTGGGGTACGAGCAGTACTTC
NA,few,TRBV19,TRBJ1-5,CASSFSLGQPQHF,TGTGCCAGTAGTTTCAGTCTTGGTCAGCCCCAGCATTTT
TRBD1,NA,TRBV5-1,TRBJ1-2,CASSLGGQGAGGYTF,TGCGCCAGCAGCTTGGGAGGACAGGGGGCAGGAGGCTACACCTTC
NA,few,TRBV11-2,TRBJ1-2,CASSHFLEGYTF,TGTGCCAGCAGCCACTTCCTTGAGGGCTACACCTTC
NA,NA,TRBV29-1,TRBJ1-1,CSAVNTEAFF,TGCAGCGCCGTGAACACTGAAGCTTTCTTT
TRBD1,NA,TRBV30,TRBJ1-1,CAGTVDMNTEAFF,TGTGCCGGGACAGTCGATATGAACACTGAAGCTTTCTTT
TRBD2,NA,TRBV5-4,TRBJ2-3,CASRAGKRTDTQYF,TGTGCCAGCAGAGCGGGGAAGCGCACAGATACGCAGTATTTT
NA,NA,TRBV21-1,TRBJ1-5,CASSKVYQGGRGPQHF,TGTGCCAGCAGCAAAGTTTATCAAGGGGGCCGCGGGCCCCAGCATTTT
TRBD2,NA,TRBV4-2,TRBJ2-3,CASSQVGSGGGADTQYF,TGTGCCAGCAGCCAAGTTGGTTCCGGGGGGGGCGCAGATACGCAGTATTTT
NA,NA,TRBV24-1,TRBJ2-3,CATSDFGLASTDTQYF,TGTGCCACCAGTGATTTCGGCCTAGCAAGCACAGATACGCAGTATTTT
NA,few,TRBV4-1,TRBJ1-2,CASSQVDRNNYGYTF,TGCGCCAGCAGCCAAGTCGACAGAAATAACTATGGCTACACCTTC
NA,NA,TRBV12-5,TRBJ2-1,CASGSINEQFF,TGTGCTAGTGGTTCCATCAATGAGCAGTTCTTC
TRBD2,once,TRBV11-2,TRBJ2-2,CASSFLRGGTGELFF,TGTGCCAGCAGCTTTTTGCGGGGGGGAACCGGGGAGCTGTTTTTT
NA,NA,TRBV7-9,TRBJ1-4,CASSLPVYEKLFF,TGTGCCAGCAGCTTACCAGTTTATGAAAAACTGTTTTTT
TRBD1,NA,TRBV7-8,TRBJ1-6,CASSLSTGISLHF,TGTGCCAGCAGCTTATCGACAGGGATTTCCCTCCACTTT
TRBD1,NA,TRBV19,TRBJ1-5,CASNPGTGVGNQPQHF,TGTGCCAGTAACCCCGGGACAGGGGTAGGGAATCAGCCCCAGCATTTT
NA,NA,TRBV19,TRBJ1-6,CASSGPNSPLHF,TGTGCCAGTAGTGGCCCGAATTCACCCCTCCACTTT
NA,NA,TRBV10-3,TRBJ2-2,CAISGRGNTGELFF,TGTGCCATCAGTGGCAGGGGGAACACCGGGGAGCTGTTTTTT
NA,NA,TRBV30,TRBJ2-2,CAWSGLMNTGELFF,TGTGCCTGGTCGGGACTGATGAACACCGGGGAGCTGTTTTTT
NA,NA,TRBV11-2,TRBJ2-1,CASSLARGWAYNEQFF,TGTGCCAGCAGCTTAGCTAGGGGTTGGGCTTACAATGAGCAGTTCTTC
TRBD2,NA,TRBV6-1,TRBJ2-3,CASSERGGYTDTQYF,TGTGCCAGCAGTGAGCGGGGGGGGTACACAGATACGCAGTATTTT
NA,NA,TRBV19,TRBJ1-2,CASSILQGVSNYGYTF,TGTGCCAGTAGTATTTTACAGGGTGTTTCTAACTATGGCTACACCTTC
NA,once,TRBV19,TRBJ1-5,CASSIEWQGRQPQHF,TGTGCCAGTAGTATAGAGTGGCAGGGCAGGCAGCCCCAGCATTTT
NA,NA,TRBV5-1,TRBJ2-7,CASTLGGPSYEQYF,TGCGCCAGCACCCTGGGGGGGCCCTCCTACGAGCAGTACTTC
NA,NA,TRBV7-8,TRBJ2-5,CASSAELGLETQYF,TGTGCCAGCAGCGCCGAACTTGGGCTGGAGACCCAGTACTTC
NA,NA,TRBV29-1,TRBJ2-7,CSVGFGGLEQYF,TGCAGCGTAGGGTTTGGAGGTCTCGAGCAGTACTTC
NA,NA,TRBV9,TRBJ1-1,CASSPGGGRNTEAFF,TGTGCCAGCAGCCCCGGAGGTGGGAGGAACACTGAAGCTTTCTTT